This T cell receptor (beta chain) emerged from a study of identical twins. Points from the study as a whole: Zero-insertion analyses could be partly confounded by invariant MAIT and iNKT cells.

TCRdb reprocessed the 5' RACE reads via MiXCR and lists one record per CDR3 protein. The sample gives hundreds of thousands of distinct CDR3 sequences, under 9.5% of which show up once; roughly 2.1% is in the top ten. V lost 5 bases and J 7 bases, leaving 17 bases between the germline ends. Germline CDR1 is SGHTA and CDR2 is FQGTGA. The CDR3 is made up of 14 amino acids. There were only healthy Caucasians among the donors. Many counts were recorded for this clonotype. Its antigen is unknown. The same specimen was also included in a second study, on yellow fever vaccine responses in identical twins.

This clonotype originated in a woman between 18 and 29 years old in good health. The gene calls are TRBV7-3 and TRBJ1-1; possibly TRBD1 for D (6 bases). The sequenced material came from memory (CD45RO+) T cells sorted from blood. DNA for the CDR3: TGTGCCAGCAGCAAAGGGGGGGGACACCGTGAAGCTTTCTTT. As protein: CASSKGGGHREAFF.